These 10 T cell receptor beta chains came from one sample sequenced in a study of T cells in Graves' hyperthyroidism and ophthalmopathy (dated by TCRdb to between 2017 and 2020). Receptors were amplified or captured by multiplex PCR. Instrument used: Illumina HiSeq 2000. TCR beta CDR3 regions were amplified from RNA transcripts. The first round of RT-PCR for the TCR CDR3 was performed with the HTBI primer set and the Qiagen OneStep RT-PCR kit. Using fastp trimming at Q25 and MiXCR clonotype assembly, TCRdb reanalyzed the public sequencing data and kept in-frame beta chains. Rows with a matching CDR3 protein are joined into one entry that keeps the most common DNA and genes. For this sample there are 240,000 or so distinct CDR3 sequences; 15% to 20% appear just once. The ten largest clones represent 25% to 30% of the sample. Sequencing was carried out using blood. These receptors were collected from a woman aged 18-35 years with Graves' ophthalmopathy.

This clonotype was recorded many times. This chain uses TRBV5-4 with TRBJ2-5; 14 bases map to TRBD2. There are 16 residues in the CDR3. The germline V gene has CDR1 SGHNT and CDR2 YYREEE (reference sequence). V gave up 4 bases and J gave up 5 bases; unmatched junction bases: 7. The CDR3 DNA reads as TGTGCCAGCAGCGCCGGGACTAGCGGGGGTTGGGAGACCCAGTACTTC. Amino acid sequence: CASSAGTSGGWETQYF. The full variable domain, its missing parts supplied by reference TRBV5-4 and TRBJ2-5, is ETGVTQSPTHLIKTRGQQVTLRCSSQSGHNTVSWYQQALGQGPQFIFQYYREEENGRGNFPPRFSGLQFPNYSSELNVNALELDDSALYLCASSAGTSGGWETQYFGPGTRLLVL.

There are many counts of this clonotype. CDR3 DNA sequence: TGCAGTGCTACCAGACAGGGGTCTTACGAGCAGTACTTC. Its protein product is CSATRQGSYEQYF. This rearrangement joins TRBV20-1 to TRBJ2-7; TRBD1 aligns across 8 bases. Germline CDR1 DFQATT, CDR2 SNEGSKA (reference sequence). This CDR3 contains 13 residues. Unmatched junction bases numbered 6, after V lost 4 bases and J lost 4 bases.

This clonotype was found once. The J gene is TRBJ2-5, the V gene TRBV12-3 or TRBV12-4, with 11 bases matching TRBD1. CDR3 size: 17 residues. V was clipped by 2 bases and J by 5 bases; unmatched bases: 10. CDR3 amino acids: CASSLRRTGGYGETQYF. Here the CDR3 DNA reads TGTGCCAGCAGTTTAAGGCGGACAGGGGGCTACGGGGAGACCCAGTACTTC.

The chain recombines TRBV10-3 with TRBJ2-5, with 8 bases matching TRBD1. Per the germline V gene, CDR1 is ENHRY and CDR2 is SYGVKD. The V gene end was trimmed by 3 bases and the J gene end by 7 bases; junction bases not matched to a gene: 4. The CDR3 is made up of 13 amino acids. DNA of the CDR3: TGTGCCATCAGTGACCCACAGGGGGGGACCCAGTACTTC. It translates to CAISDPQGGTQYF.

In its sample, this clonotype was seen many times. The rearrangement joins TRBV7-6 to TRBJ1-2; D unclear. The germline V gene has CDR1 SGHVS and CDR2 FNYEAQ. V shed 1 base and J shed 5 bases, with 14 bases lying between them. The CDR3 is 15 residues long. CDR3 nucleotide sequence: TGTGCCAGCAGCTTAGAGGTCGGCAGAGATTATGGCTACACCTTC. Protein product: CASSLEVGRDYGYTF.

The rearrangement links TRBV19 to TRBJ2-2; 10 nucleotides match TRBD2. Losses at the gene ends were 3 bases for V and 4 bases for J; bases not matched to a gene: 5. Germline CDR1 is LNHDA and CDR2 is SQIVND (reference sequence). CDR3 length: 16 residues. CDR3 amino acids: CASSMLAGVITGELFF. In DNA, the CDR3 is TGTGCCAGTAGTATGCTAGCGGGAGTGATCACCGGGGAGCTGTTTTTT.

The sample holds many counts of this clonotype. The rearrangement uses TRBV20-1 and TRBJ1-1; 8 bases map to TRBD1. The V and J ends lost 5 bases and 5 bases, in that order; junction bases with no gene match: 10. The CDR3 runs to 14 residues. Germline V gene data show CDR1 as DFQATT and CDR2 as SNEGSKA (reference sequence). This CDR3 is CSAGGTQGATEAFF. CDR3 nucleotides: TGCAGTGCTGGGGGGACGCAGGGGGCGACTGAAGCTTTCTTT.

A word on this clonotype: This may be a read error: a much more frequent sequence differs by one nucleotide. V gene TRBV19 combines with J gene TRBJ2-1, with TRBD2 matching over 8 bases. Germline values: CDR1 LNHDA, CDR2 SQIVND (reference sequence). V gave up 10 bases and J gave up 6 bases; unmatched junction bases: 8. The CDR3 extends over 13 amino acids. CDR3 nucleotides: TGTGCCACATCCGGGACTAGGGGCAATGAGCAGTTCTTC. It translates to CATSGTRGNEQFF. Together with reference TRBV19 and TRBJ2-1, the CDR3 gives the full variable domain: DGGITQSPKYLFRKEGQNVTLSCEQNLNHDAMYWYRQDPGQGLRLIYYSQIVNDFQKGDIAEGYSVSREKKESFPLTVTSAQKNPTAFYLCATSGTRGNEQFFGPGTRLTVL.

In this sample, this clonotype turned up many times. The CDR3 loop is CSATPPRRGTDTQYF. DNA for the CDR3: TGCAGTGCTACACCCCCGCGGAGGGGGACAGATACGCAGTATTTT. The chain is built from TRBV20-1 and TRBJ2-3; D may be TRBD1 or TRBD2 (6 bases each). The germline CDR1 and CDR2 sequences are DFQATT and SNEGSKA (reference sequence). The CDR3 has 15 residues. The germline V and J ends were trimmed by 4 bases and 3 bases, with 17 bases remaining between them.

This clonotype showed up many times. The chain joins TRBV5-1 to TRBJ1-2; possibly TRBD1 for D (6 bases). The CDR3 contains 16 residues. V was cut by 1 base and J by 7 bases, with 20 bases left in between. The germline gives CDR1 SGHRS, CDR2 YFSETQ. CDR3 in amino acids: CASSLSPLTGGGGYTF. The CDR3 DNA follows: TGCGCCAGCAGCTTGTCCCCTTTGACAGGAGGGGGTGGCTACACCTTC.